The sequence of this T cell receptor beta chain was determined in a study of shared clonotypes between healthy human individuals (dated by TCRdb to the early 2020s). Regarding the complete study: The cohort included three men and a couple of women between 18 and 49 years of age. Between about 0.94 and 8.9 billion PBMCs per donor were obtained by leukapheresis. Blood TCR repertoires of four to six healthy adults were deeply sequenced to estimate repertoire size and the extent of clonotype sharing between individuals. Libraries were prepared and TCR repertoires were sequenced by different laboratories using diverse techniques, in order to increase sequencing depth and limit assay-specific biases. For each donor, three plates each were used for CD4 naive and CD4 memory, two plates were used for CD8 naive, and one plate was used for CD8 memory.

For the CD8 naive samples, CD45RO-negative cells were positively selected for CCR7, yielding a CD45RA+CCR7+ population from which TemRA cells were excluded. The donors were healthy, HIV-negative adults who had no recently reported acute infections or vaccinations. Only Caucasian adults living in Nashville, Tennessee, USA were represented among the donors. After blood collection by leukapheresis, PBMCs were isolated using Ficoll-Histopaque density gradient centrifugation and then cryopreserved in the vapor phase of liquid nitrogen. Analytical flow cytometry was used to check the purity and quantity of every magnetically sorted T cell population. Genomic DNA was isolated from every sorted fraction and measured by UV absorbance on a Nanodrop 2000c. The V end loses 4 bases and the J end loses 5 bases, and a stretch of 18 bases separates them. Spanning cysteine to phenylalanine, the CDR3 consists of 15 amino acids. Only the CDR3 DNA is retained, 45 bases long and in frame from the first base. The germline V gene (reference sequence) yields MNHEY for CDR1 and SMNVEV for CDR2.

A remark on this clone: Its antigen is still unknown. Base qualities are not recorded, but no much larger clone differs from it by a single base.

TCR CDR3 regions were amplified from genomic DNA by multiplex PCR using the deep immunoSEQ assay. Extracted genomic DNA from each cell subset was spread evenly across all wells of several immunoSEQ 96-well plates, with each plate serving as a replicate. For sorted subsets, about 200 ng genomic DNA, equal to 25,000 to 35,000 T cell genomes, was loaded into each replicate PCR. Purified libraries were quantified with a Qubit 3.0 fluorometer, sized on a Bioanalyzer 2100, and re-quantified with the KAPA Library Quantification kit. Each immunoSEQ 96-well plate was sequenced on its own single-read 150-cycle Illumina NextSeq 550 flow cell. As for the original processing: The immunoSEQ output contained only junctional sequences without quality scores, so filtering could not match that applied to full-length reads. Sequences were annotated with PyIR, a Python wrapper for IgBLAST v1.9, and V/J genes and CDR3 were assigned using IMGT germline references. Reads with weak V/J assignments (E-value above 1e-6), missing CDR3, stop codons, out-of-frame junctions, or ambiguous translated residues were removed. V3J clonotypes were defined as sequences sharing the same inferred V gene, J gene, and CDR3 amino acid sequence. To compute the percentage overlap between repertoires, the number of shared unique clonotypes was divided by the size of the smaller repertoire. Richness of each repertoire was evaluated using RTK rarefaction, the Chao1 estimator, and Recon v2.1 estimates of unobserved clonotypes. For all TCRbeta clonotypes obtained by the gDNA method from four donors, generation probabilities were computed with OLGA. In TCRdb, the immuneACCESS table is reduced to in-frame sequences with V and J assigned. These tables do not hold every clone; where another copy was compared, an unresolved V gene accounts for under half, and the others remain unexplained. V and J calls plus clone size are reproduced from that table; the DNA served to infer D and trimming. The sample records about 2.2 million clones, under 95% of which are singletons. The leading ten clones occupy more than 1.5% of the sample.

Summary of the overall study and its limitations: Larger estimated clonotype richness was generally found for naive subsets than for memory subsets. Based on pairwise subsampling, the degree of clonotype sharing among donors was expected to be affected by sequencing depth. Sampling was limited to blood, and TCR repertoires in tissue likely differ from TCR repertoires in blood. Incomplete sequencing was indicated by rarefaction of sorted-subset datasets, despite the large sequencing depth. Sharing across a few donors was observed for around 5% of naive CD4, over 3% of naive CD8, about 2.3% of memory CD4, and about 0.4% of memory CD8 clonotypes. Compared with non-shared clonotypes, the clonotypes found in all four sorted-subset donors had higher generation probabilities. Because the study included a small number of donors, the genetic and exposure-history diversity represented was limited.

The specimen sequenced was naive CD8+ T cells from PBMCs. The cell subset or site label of this sample denotes: CD45RA+CCR7+. The sequence derives from a man younger than 35 in good health. Some clones in this sample may be carry-over from other donors' samples. This chain joins TRBV27 to TRBJ2-7; 6 matching bases give a weak D call of TRBD2. The CDR3 protein sequence reads: CASSYRRGNIDEQYF. DNA sequence: TGTGCCAGCAGTTATAGGAGGGGCAATATTGACGAGCAGTACTTC.